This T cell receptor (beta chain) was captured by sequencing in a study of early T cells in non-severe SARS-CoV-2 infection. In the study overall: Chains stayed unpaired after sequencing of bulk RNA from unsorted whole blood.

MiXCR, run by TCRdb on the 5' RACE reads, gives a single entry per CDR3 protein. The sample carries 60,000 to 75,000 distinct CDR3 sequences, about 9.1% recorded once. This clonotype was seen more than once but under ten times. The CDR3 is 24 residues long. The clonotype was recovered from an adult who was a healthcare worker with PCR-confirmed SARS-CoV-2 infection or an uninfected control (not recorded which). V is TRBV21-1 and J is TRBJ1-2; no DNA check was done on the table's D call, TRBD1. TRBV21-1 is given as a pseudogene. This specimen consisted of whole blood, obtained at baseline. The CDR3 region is CASSESANEVLKGELDTANYGYTF. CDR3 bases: TGTGCCAGCAGCGAATCCGCAAACGAGGTCTTAAAAGGGGAATTGGACACAGCTAACTATGGCTACACCTTC.